The entry below describes one TCR beta chain. What it recognizes is unknown. Other DNA sequences in this specimen translate into the identical CDR3. The record originates from a study of stem cell transplantation in POMP-related autoinflammatory disease. Study-wide context: Before transplant, CD4+ T cells skewed naive and CD8+ proportions were low. Through one year post-transplant, neutrophils and platelets were 100% of graft donor origin.

Libraries were prepared by immunoSEQ multiplex PCR; TCRdb keeps only in-frame clonotypes and omits some of them. Of tens of thousands of clones listed, more than 75% are singletons. Study conclusions and caveats: Across all analyzed T-cell subsets, patients with PRAID tended toward reduced diversity and increased clonality. Unique TRB V-J gene pairings were limited in number in patients with PRAID.

V was trimmed by 6 bases and J by 0 bases, leaving 7 bases between them. This CDR3 region has 13 residues. CDR1 is MDHEN, CDR2 SYDVKM, per germline. The source of this sequence is a human patient with POMP-related autoinflammation and immune dysregulation (PRAID). The graft donor may have given rise to some T cells. V is TRBV28 and J is TRBJ2-3, with D hard to call. Source: CD4+ T cells from PBMCs, taken after stem cell transplantation. The CDR3 is CASSLSSTDTQYF. The CDR3 nucleotides are TGTGCCAGCAGCCTCTCTAGCACAGATACGCAGTATTTT.